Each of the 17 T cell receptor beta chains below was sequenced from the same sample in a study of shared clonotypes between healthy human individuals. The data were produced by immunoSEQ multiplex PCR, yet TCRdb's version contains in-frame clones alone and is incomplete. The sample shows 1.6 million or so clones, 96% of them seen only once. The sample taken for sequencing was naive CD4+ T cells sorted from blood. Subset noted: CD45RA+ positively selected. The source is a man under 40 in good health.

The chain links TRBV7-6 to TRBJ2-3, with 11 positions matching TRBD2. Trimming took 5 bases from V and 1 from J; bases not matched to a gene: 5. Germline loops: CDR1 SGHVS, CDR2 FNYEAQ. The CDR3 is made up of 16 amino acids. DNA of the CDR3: TGTGCCAGCAGCCCTATTAGCGGGAGGGGCACAGATACGCAGTATTTT. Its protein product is CASSPISGRGTDTQYF.

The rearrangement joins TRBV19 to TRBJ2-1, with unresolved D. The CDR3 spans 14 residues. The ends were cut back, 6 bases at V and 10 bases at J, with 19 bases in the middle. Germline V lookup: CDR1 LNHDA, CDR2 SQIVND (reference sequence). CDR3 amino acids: CASRESGSVNEQFF. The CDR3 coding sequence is TGTGCCAGTAGGGAGTCAGGATCTGTCAACGAGCAGTTCTTC.

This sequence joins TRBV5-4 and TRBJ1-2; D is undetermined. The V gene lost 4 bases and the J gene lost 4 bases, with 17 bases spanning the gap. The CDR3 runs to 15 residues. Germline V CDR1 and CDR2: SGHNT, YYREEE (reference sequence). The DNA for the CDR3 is TGTGCCAGCAGCCTCAAAAAGGGAGGTATCTATGGCTACACCTTC. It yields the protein CASSLKKGGIYGYTF.

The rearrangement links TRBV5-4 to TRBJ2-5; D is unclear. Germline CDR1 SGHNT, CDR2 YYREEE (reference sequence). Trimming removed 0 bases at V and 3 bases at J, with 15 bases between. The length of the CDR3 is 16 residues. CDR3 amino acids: CASSLVSWGSKETQYF. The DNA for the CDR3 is TGTGCCAGCAGCTTGGTGTCTTGGGGATCGAAAGAGACCCAGTACTTC. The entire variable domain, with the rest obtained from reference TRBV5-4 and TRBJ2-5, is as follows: ETGVTQSPTHLIKTRGQQVTLRCSSQSGHNTVSWYQQALGQGPQFIFQYYREEENGRGNFPPRFSGLQFPNYSSELNVNALELDDSALYLCASSLVSWGSKETQYFGPGTRLLVL.

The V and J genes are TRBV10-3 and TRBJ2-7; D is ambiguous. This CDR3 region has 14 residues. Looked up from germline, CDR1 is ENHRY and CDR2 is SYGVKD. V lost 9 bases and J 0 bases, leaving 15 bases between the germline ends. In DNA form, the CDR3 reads TGTGCCATTAAGGGTGCCTTGAGCTCCTACGAGCAGTACTTC. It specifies CAIKGALSSYEQYF.

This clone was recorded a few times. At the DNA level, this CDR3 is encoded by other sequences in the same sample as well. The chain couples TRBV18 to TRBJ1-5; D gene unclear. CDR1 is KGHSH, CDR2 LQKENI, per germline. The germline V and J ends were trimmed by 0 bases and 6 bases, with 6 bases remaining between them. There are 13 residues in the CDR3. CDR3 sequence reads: CASSPPGGQPQHF. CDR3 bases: TGTGCCAGCTCACCACCGGGTGGTCAGCCCCAGCATTTT.

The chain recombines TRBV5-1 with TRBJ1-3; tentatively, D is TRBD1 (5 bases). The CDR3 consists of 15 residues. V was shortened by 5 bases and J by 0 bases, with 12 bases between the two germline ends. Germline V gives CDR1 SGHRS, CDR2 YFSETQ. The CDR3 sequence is CASRTGPSSGNTIYF. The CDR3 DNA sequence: TGCGCCAGCAGAACGGGACCAAGCTCTGGAAACACCATATATTTT.

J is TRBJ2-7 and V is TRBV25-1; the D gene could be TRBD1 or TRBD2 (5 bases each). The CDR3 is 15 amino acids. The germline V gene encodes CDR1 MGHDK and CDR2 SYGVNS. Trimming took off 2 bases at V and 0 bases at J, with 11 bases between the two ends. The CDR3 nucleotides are TGTGCCAGCAGTGAACCGGGACCGCTCTCCTACGAGCAGTACTTC. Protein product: CASSEPGPLSYEQYF.

The CDR3 spells CASSEFMSGVRSPGELFF. CDR3 bases: TGTGCCAGCAGTGAATTTATGTCGGGGGTGAGGAGTCCCGGGGAGCTGTTTTTT. The chain joins TRBV25-1 to TRBJ2-2; possible D gene TRBD2, 6 bases. Trimming pared 1 base from V and 6 bases from J, leaving 21 bases between. CDR1 is MGHDK and CDR2 is SYGVNS in the germline V gene. CDR3 length equals 18 residues.

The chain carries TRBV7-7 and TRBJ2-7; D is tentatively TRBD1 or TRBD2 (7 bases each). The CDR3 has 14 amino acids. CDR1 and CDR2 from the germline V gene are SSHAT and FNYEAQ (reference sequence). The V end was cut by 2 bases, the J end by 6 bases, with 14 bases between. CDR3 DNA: TGTGCCAGCAGCTTAAATCAGGGGGAGGGCGAGCAGTACTTC. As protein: CASSLNQGEGEQYF.

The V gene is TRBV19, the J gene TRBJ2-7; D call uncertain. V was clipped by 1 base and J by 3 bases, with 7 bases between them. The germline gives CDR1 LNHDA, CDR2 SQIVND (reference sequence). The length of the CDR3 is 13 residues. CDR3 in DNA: TGTGCCAGTAGTATAGTGGTAGACTACGAGCAGTACTTC. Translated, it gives CASSIVVDYEQYF. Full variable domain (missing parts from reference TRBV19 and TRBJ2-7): DGGITQSPKYLFRKEGQNVTLSCEQNLNHDAMYWYRQDPGQGLRLIYYSQIVNDFQKGDIAEGYSVSREKKESFPLTVTSAQKNPTAFYLCASSIVVDYEQYFGPGTRLTVT.

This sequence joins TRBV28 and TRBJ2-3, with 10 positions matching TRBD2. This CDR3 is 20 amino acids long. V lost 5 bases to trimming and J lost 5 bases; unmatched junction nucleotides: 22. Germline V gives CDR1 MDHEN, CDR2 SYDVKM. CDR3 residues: CASSRTPPVEREGRKDTQYF. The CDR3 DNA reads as TGTGCCAGCAGTCGAACCCCCCCAGTTGAGCGGGAGGGCCGGAAAGATACGCAGTATTTT.

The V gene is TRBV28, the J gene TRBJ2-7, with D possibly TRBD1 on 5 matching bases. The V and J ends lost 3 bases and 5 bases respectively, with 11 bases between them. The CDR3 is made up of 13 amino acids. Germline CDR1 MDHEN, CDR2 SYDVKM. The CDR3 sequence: CASSFPQGHEQYF. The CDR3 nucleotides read TGTGCCAGCAGTTTTCCGCAGGGCCACGAGCAGTACTTC.

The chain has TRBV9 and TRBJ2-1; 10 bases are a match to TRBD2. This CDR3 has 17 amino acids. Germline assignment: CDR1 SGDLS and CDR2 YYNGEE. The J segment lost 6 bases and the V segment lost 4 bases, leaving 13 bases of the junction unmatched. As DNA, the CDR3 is TGTGCCAGCAGCCTCAGCGGGAGGGCCCCCATTGGCAATGAGCAGTTCTTC. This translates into CASSLSGRAPIGNEQFF.

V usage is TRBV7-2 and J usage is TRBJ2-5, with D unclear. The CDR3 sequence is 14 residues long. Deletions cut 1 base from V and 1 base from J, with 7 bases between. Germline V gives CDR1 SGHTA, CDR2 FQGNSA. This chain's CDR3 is CASSLVYSQETQYF. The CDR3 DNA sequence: TGTGCCAGCAGCTTAGTATATTCCCAAGAGACCCAGTACTTC.

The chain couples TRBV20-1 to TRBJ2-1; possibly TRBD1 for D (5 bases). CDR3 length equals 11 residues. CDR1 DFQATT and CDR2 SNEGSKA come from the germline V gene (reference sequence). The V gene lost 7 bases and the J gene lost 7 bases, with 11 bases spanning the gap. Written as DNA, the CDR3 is TGCAGTGTATCAGGGTGGAATGAGCAGTTCTTC. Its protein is CSVSGWNEQFF.

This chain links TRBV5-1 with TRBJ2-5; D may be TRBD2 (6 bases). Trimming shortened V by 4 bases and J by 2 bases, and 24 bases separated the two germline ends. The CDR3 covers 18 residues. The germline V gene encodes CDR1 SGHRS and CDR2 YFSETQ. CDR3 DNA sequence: TGCGCCAGCAGCCCGGGACTGAGACCGCGCAGCGTACAAGAGACCCAGTACTTC. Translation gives CASSPGLRPRSVQETQYF.